Below are 30 T cell receptor beta chains sequenced from a single sample in a study of Ad26.COV2.S vaccination and SARS-CoV-2 variants. Indicated treatment: roughly 19 received Ad26.COV2.S at low or high dose, single or two shots; a few received placebo; per-sample allocation not given. Collection of the samples took place on day 63 after the first injection of vaccine or placebo. Sequencing used immunoSEQ multiplex PCR; TCRdb keeps in-frame clones, though not all of them. The sample includes about 440,000 clones, around 88% of them seen just once. The sequenced sample was peripheral blood, obtained in a trial of Ad26.COV2.S vaccine versus placebo. These receptors came from a person aged 18 to 59 who received the Ad26.COV2.S COVID-19 vaccine or a placebo.

CDR3 bases: TGTGCCAGCAGTCACGGACAGGGGGCATCTGGCTACACCTTC. This codes for CASSHGQGASGYTF. The rearrangement uses TRBV6-5 and TRBJ1-2; 11 positions match TRBD1. CDR1 MNHEY and CDR2 SVGAGI come from the germline V gene. This CDR3 is 14 amino acids long. With 5 bases clipped from V and 7 bases from J, the junction kept 6 bases outside the gene matches.

The chain is built from TRBV10-3 and TRBJ2-3, with no clear D. The V and J ends lost 9 bases and 4 bases respectively, with 11 bases between them. Germline V gene lookup returns CDR1 ENHRY and CDR2 SYGVKD. This CDR3 contains 12 residues. The CDR3 loop is CAISPVSDTQYF. The CDR3 coding sequence is TGTGCCATATCCCCGGTGTCAGATACGCAGTATTTT.

V gene TRBV28 combines with J gene TRBJ2-1; D uncertain. Germline-derived CDR1 and CDR2 are MDHEN and SYDVKM. This CDR3 region has 15 residues. The CDR3 spells CAWQNRRSSYNEQFF. The DNA of the CDR3 is TGTGCGTGGCAGAATCGGCGGAGCTCCTACAATGAGCAGTTCTTC.

The V gene is TRBV5-4, the J gene TRBJ2-1; D possibly corresponds to TRBD2 (6 bases). Trimming removed 5 bases at V and 4 bases at J, with 7 bases between. In germline, CDR1 is SGHNT, CDR2 YYREEE (reference sequence). The CDR3 is 12 amino acids. The CDR3: CASSGGYNEQFF. DNA of the CDR3: TGTGCCAGCAGTGGGGGGTACAATGAGCAGTTCTTC.

V and J are TRBV7-9 and TRBJ2-5, with a tentative D call TRBD1 (6 bases). Between the trimmed V and J ends, which lost 5 bases and 5 bases, there was a span of 18 bases. The CDR3 loop spans 15 amino acids. CDR1 is SEHNR, CDR2 FQNEAQ, per germline (reference sequence). CDR3 region: CASSPLVRTDETQYF. As DNA, the CDR3 is TGTGCCAGCAGCCCATTGGTCCGGACAGATGAGACCCAGTACTTC.

The J gene is TRBJ2-5, the V gene TRBV5-1, with 10 bases fitting TRBD2. Trimming removed 4 bases from V and 2 bases from J; junction bases left unmatched: 11. The CDR3 is 17 amino acids. Germline-derived CDR1 and CDR2 are SGHRS and YFSETQ. The CDR3 DNA reads as TGCGCCAGCAGCAGAGGAGTAGCGGGAGGACCACAAGAGACCCAGTACTTC. This sequence encodes CASSRGVAGGPQETQYF.

The genes are TRBV6-2 or TRBV6-3 and TRBJ1-2; D might be TRBD1 (6 bases). CDR3 length: 13 amino acids. CDR1 is MNHEY and CDR2 is SVGEGT in the germline V gene. The V and J ends lost 5 bases and 7 bases respectively, with 14 bases between them. The DNA of the CDR3 is TGTGCCAGCAGTCCGACTCTGACAGGTGGCTACACCTTC. Its protein product is CASSPTLTGGYTF.

CDR3 DNA: TGTGCCAGCAGTTTTCTTACCGGGACACCTAACAATGAGCAGTTCTTC. It is translated as CASSFLTGTPNNEQFF. V and J are TRBV28 and TRBJ2-1; maybe TRBD1 (6 bases). V dropped 3 bases and J dropped 5 bases, with 17 bases sitting between them. Germline V gene lookup returns CDR1 MDHEN and CDR2 SYDVKM. This CDR3 has 16 amino acids.

About this clone itself: Within the sample, other DNA sequences also encode this same CDR3. Written as DNA, the CDR3 is TGTGCCAGCAGCGTCGGCGGAAACACCATATATTTT. Translated: CASSVGGNTIYF. This rearrangement joins TRBV9 to TRBJ1-3, with no clear D. Germline CDR1 is SGDLS and CDR2 is YYNGEE. Trimming cost V 2 bases and J 4 bases, with 4 bases left between them. CDR3 length equals 12 residues.

The V and J genes are TRBV29-1 and TRBJ2-2; D remains ambiguous. The germline V gene has CDR1 SQVTM and CDR2 ANQGSEA. The CDR3 has 12 residues. Trimming pared 6 bases from V and 0 bases from J, leaving 5 bases between. CDR3 sequence (DNA): TGCAGCGTCGGGTCGAACACCGGGGAGCTGTTTTTT. Its translation is CSVGSNTGELFF.

This clone was seen once. Other DNA sequences of this sample code for an identical CDR3. This chain links TRBV7-6 with TRBJ2-3, with TRBD2 matching over 7 bases. Germline V gene data show CDR1 as SGHVS and CDR2 as FNYEAQ. V was pared by 2 bases and J by 0 bases, with 2 bases of the junction left unmatched. This CDR3 comprises 15 residues. The CDR3 loop reads CASSLLAASTDTQYF. The CDR3 DNA reads as TGTGCCAGCAGCTTACTAGCGGCCAGCACAGATACGCAGTATTTT.

The chain is built from TRBV29-1 and TRBJ2-3; D is perhaps TRBD2 (5 bases). Per germline, CDR1 SQVTM and CDR2 ANQGSEA. Between the trimmed V and J ends, which lost 6 bases and 0 bases, there was a span of 7 bases. The CDR3 length is 12 residues. DNA of the CDR3: TGCAGCGTAGCGGACAGCACAGATACGCAGTATTTT. Translation gives CSVADSTDTQYF.

The sample holds a few counts of this clone. This chain links TRBV5-1 with TRBJ1-2; weak D call: TRBD1 (6 bases). Trimming left V 4 bases short and J 4 bases short, with 11 bases between. This CDR3 comprises 13 residues. The V gene's germline CDR1 is SGHRS and CDR2 YFSETQ. CDR3 region: CASSRDKPYGYTF. The CDR3 region has the DNA TGCGCCAGCAGCCGGGACAAGCCCTATGGCTACACCTTC.

The genes are TRBV6-5 and TRBJ2-2; a weak D match, TRBD1 (6 bases). The CDR3 has 15 amino acids. Trimming removed 2 bases from V and 5 bases from J, with 12 bases in between. Germline V gene data show CDR1 as MNHEY and CDR2 as SVGAGI. CDR3 protein: CASSYRLRGTGELFF. The CDR3 region has the DNA TGTGCCAGCAGTTACCGCTTGAGGGGGACCGGGGAGCTGTTTTTT.

The chain recombines TRBV10-2 with TRBJ2-2, with D hard to call. The V end lost 8 bases, the J end lost 6 bases, and 13 bases lay between the germline ends. Germline V gene sequence: CDR1 WSHSY, CDR2 SAAADI. The CDR3 is 13 residues long. CDR3 bases: TGCGCCAGCTCCTCTTTCCATCCCGGGGAGCTGTTTTTT. Its translation is CASSSFHPGELFF.

The chain uses TRBV28 and TRBJ2-7, with a weak D call TRBD2 (5 bases). The germline gives CDR1 MDHEN, CDR2 SYDVKM. CDR3 size: 14 residues. The V gene lost 2 bases and the J gene lost 2 bases, with 10 bases spanning the gap. DNA for the CDR3: TGTGCCAGCAGTTTAGGAATCGGGACCTACGAGCAGTACTTC. Protein sequence: CASSLGIGTYEQYF.

The V call is TRBV28, the J call TRBJ2-3; D may match TRBD1 or TRBD2 (6 bases each). This CDR3 comprises 15 residues. V was cut by 6 bases and J by 4 bases, with 17 bases left in between. Germline V gives CDR1 MDHEN, CDR2 SYDVKM. This chain's CDR3 is CASSRMGGSADTQYF. CDR3 DNA sequence: TGTGCCAGCAGCCGAATGGGGGGCAGCGCAGATACGCAGTATTTT.

CDR3 in amino acids: CASSQEIAGGLNEQFF. CDR3 in DNA: TGCGCCAGCAGCCAAGAGATAGCGGGAGGCCTCAATGAGCAGTTCTTC. V is TRBV4-1 and J is TRBJ2-1; TRBD2 matches 10 bases. The CDR3 contains 16 residues. The junction had 5 bases not matched to a gene; V was cut back by 0 bases and J by 6 bases. Germline lookup yields CDR1 MGHRA and CDR2 YSYEKL.

The chain carries TRBV12-3 or TRBV12-4 and TRBJ1-5; a possible D gene is TRBD1 (5 bases). V gave up 2 bases and J gave up 12 bases, with 11 bases separating them. The CDR3 runs to 12 residues. The CDR3: CASSLRAGVQHF. CDR3 nucleotide sequence: TGTGCCAGCAGTTTAAGGGCGGGGGTCCAGCATTTT.

This clone has a single count. The gene calls are TRBV6-2 or TRBV6-3 and TRBJ2-6, with D unclear. CDR3 length: 14 residues. Germline loops: CDR1 MNHEY, CDR2 SVGEGT. V shed 5 bases and J shed 1 base, with 6 bases lying between them. The CDR3 sequence is CASSKGSGANVLTF. The CDR3 DNA is TGTGCCAGCAGTAAGGGATCTGGGGCCAACGTCCTGACTTTC.

V gene TRBV28 combines with J gene TRBJ1-1; the D gene is possibly TRBD1 (5 bases). From germline, CDR1 is MDHEN and CDR2 SYDVKM. CDR3 length equals 16 residues. Trimming shortened V by 1 base and J by 6 bases, and 18 bases separated the two germline ends. The CDR3 spells CASSLLGRGGGSEAFF. The CDR3 DNA sequence: TGTGCCAGCAGTTTATTGGGCCGGGGCGGAGGATCTGAAGCTTTCTTT.

J is TRBJ1-6 and V is TRBV7-2; no firm D call. CDR1 and CDR2 (germline): SGHTA, FQGNSA. The CDR3 consists of 14 residues. The V end lost 5 bases, the J end lost 7 bases, and 12 bases lay between the germline ends. DNA of the CDR3: TGTGCCAGCAGCAGTCGGGTCACCAATTCACCCCTCCACTTT. Amino acids: CASSSRVTNSPLHF. The full variable domain, with the rest looked up from reference TRBV7-2 and TRBJ1-6, is GAGVSQSPSNKVTEKGKDVELRCDPISGHTALYWYRQSLGQGLEFLIYFQGNSAPDKSGLPSDRFSAERTGGSVSTLTIQRTQQEDSAVYLCASSSRVTNSPLHFGNGTRLTVT.

The count of this clone is one. The CDR3 loop reads CASSFSPSNEKLFF. The DNA for the CDR3 is TGTGCCAGCAGTTTTAGTCCGAGTAATGAAAAACTGTTTTTT. The J gene is TRBJ1-4, the V gene TRBV28, with no clear D. Germline V gene lookup returns CDR1 MDHEN and CDR2 SYDVKM. V was cut by 3 bases and J by 4 bases, with 9 bases left in between. This CDR3 is 14 amino acids long.

The chain joins TRBV4-3 to TRBJ1-5; perhaps TRBD1 as D (6 bases). V was clipped by 0 bases and J by 4 bases, with 10 bases between them. CDR1 and CDR2 from the germline V gene are LGHNA and YSLEER. CDR3 length: 15 amino acids. In DNA, the CDR3 is TGCGCCAGCAGCCAAGATACCCAGGGGAATCAGCCCCAGCATTTT. Its translation is CASSQDTQGNQPQHF.

The J gene is TRBJ2-2, the V gene TRBV19; no clear D. Trimming left V 4 bases short and J 5 bases short, with 14 bases between. Germline loops: CDR1 LNHDA, CDR2 SQIVND (reference sequence). This CDR3 contains 15 residues. The CDR3 DNA reads as TGTGCCAGTAGTAGGGAAAGCCGGCGGACCGGGGAGCTGTTTTTT. Translation gives CASSRESRRTGELFF.

This sequence joins TRBV28 and TRBJ2-5; D unresolved. CDR3 length: 14 amino acids. Germline assignment: CDR1 MDHEN and CDR2 SYDVKM. Trimming left V 5 bases short and J 5 bases short, with 15 bases between. The CDR3 DNA is TGTGCCAGCAGTGGACCCCATGCGGTGGAGACCCAGTACTTC. Encoded protein: CASSGPHAVETQYF.

V gene TRBV3-1 (or the pseudogene TRBV3-2) combines with J gene TRBJ2-1; tentative D call: TRBD2 (6 bases). V lost 8 bases to trimming and J lost 1 base, with 9 bases between them. Germline loops: CDR1 LGHDT, CDR2 YNNKEL (reference sequence). CDR3 length equals 13 residues. The CDR3 reads CASSGDSYNEQFF. The CDR3 nucleotides are TGTGCCAGCTCGGGGGATTCCTACAATGAGCAGTTCTTC.

The chain joins TRBV4-1 to TRBJ2-1; maybe TRBD2 (6 bases). Trimming pared 4 bases from V and 1 base from J, leaving 17 bases between. CDR1 is MGHRA, CDR2 YSYEKL, per germline. This CDR3 is built from 17 residues. CDR3 sequence: CASSPPGLIRSYNEQFF. In DNA form, the CDR3 reads TGCGCCAGCAGCCCCCCGGGACTCATACGGTCCTACAATGAGCAGTTCTTC.

V usage is TRBV19 and J usage is TRBJ1-6, with a weak D call TRBD1 (5 bases). CDR1 is LNHDA, CDR2 SQIVND, per germline (reference sequence). The CDR3 covers 15 residues. Trimming took off 4 bases at V and 6 bases at J, with 13 bases between the two ends. The chain's CDR3 is CASSTDTGGNSPLHF. CDR3 bases: TGTGCCAGTAGTACGGACACCGGGGGTAATTCACCCCTCCACTTT.

The genes are TRBV6-1 and TRBJ2-1; D unresolved. CDR1 and CDR2 (germline): MNHNS, SASEGT. V lost 4 bases and J lost 5, with 18 bases in between. The CDR3 sequence is 16 residues long. The CDR3 loop reads CASSAMSGPGNNEQFF. The CDR3 DNA sequence: TGTGCCAGCAGTGCAATGTCAGGCCCGGGTAACAATGAGCAGTTCTTC.